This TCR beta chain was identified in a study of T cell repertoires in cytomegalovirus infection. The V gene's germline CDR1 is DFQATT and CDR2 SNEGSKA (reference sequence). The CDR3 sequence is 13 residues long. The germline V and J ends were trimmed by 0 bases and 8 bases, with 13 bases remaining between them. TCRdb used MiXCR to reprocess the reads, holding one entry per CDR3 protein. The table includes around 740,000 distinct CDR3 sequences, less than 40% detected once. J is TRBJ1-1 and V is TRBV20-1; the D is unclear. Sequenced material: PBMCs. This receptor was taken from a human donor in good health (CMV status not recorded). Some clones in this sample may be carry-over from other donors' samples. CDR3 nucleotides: TGCAGTGCTAGAGACGAACAGCAACTAGAAGCTTTCTTT. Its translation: CSARDEQQLEAFF.